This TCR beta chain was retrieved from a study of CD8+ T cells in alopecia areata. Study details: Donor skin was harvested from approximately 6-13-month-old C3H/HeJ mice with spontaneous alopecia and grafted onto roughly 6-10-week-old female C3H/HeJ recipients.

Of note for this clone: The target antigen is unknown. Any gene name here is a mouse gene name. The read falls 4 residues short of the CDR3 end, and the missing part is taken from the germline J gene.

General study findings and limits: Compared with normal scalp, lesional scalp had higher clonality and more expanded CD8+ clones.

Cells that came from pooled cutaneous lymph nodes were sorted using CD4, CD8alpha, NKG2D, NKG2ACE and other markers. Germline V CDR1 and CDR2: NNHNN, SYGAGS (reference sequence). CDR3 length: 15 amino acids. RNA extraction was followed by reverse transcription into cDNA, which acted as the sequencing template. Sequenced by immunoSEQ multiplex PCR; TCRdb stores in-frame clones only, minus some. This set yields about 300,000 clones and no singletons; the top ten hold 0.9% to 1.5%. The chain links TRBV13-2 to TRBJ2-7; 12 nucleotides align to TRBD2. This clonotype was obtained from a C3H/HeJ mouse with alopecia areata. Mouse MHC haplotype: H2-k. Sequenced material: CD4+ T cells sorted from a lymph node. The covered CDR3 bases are TGTGCCAGCGGTGAAACCGGGACTGGGGGGTAT. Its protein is CASGETGTGGY. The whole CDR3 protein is CASGETGTGGYEQYF.